The 25 T cell receptor beta chains reported below all come from one sample, sequenced in a study of blood T cell repertoires in COVID-19. The assay was immunoSEQ multiplex PCR, and TCRdb's table has in-frame clones only and misses some. The sample contains 160,000 or so clones, over 70% of which appear only once. Sequences were obtained from PBMCs or T cells enriched from blood (not recorded which). The receptors originated from a woman aged 55 to 70 who had recovered from COVID-19.

The gene calls are TRBV6-5 and TRBJ2-2, with 9 positions matching TRBD1. The V gene's germline CDR1 is MNHEY and CDR2 SVGAGI. With 6 bases clipped from V and 4 bases from J, the junction kept 3 bases outside the gene matches. The CDR3 extends over 14 amino acids. The CDR3 coding sequence is TGTGCCAGCAGGCCGGGACAGGGCACCGGGGAGCTGTTTTTT. It yields the protein CASRPGQGTGELFF.

The CDR3 is CASNPRDRGSLGANVLTF. CDR3 coding DNA: TGTGCCAGTAACCCCCGGGACAGGGGTTCCCTTGGGGCCAACGTCCTGACTTTC. The chain is built from TRBV19 and TRBJ2-6, with 10 bases fitting TRBD1. The CDR3 is 18 residues long. The junction had 12 bases not matched to a gene; V was cut back by 7 bases and J by 3 bases. CDR1 and CDR2 from the germline V gene are LNHDA and SQIVND (reference sequence). Using reference TRBV19 and TRBJ2-6 for the parts outside the CDR3, the full variable domain is DGGITQSPKYLFRKEGQNVTLSCEQNLNHDAMYWYRQDPGQGLRLIYYSQIVNDFQKGDIAEGYSVSREKKESFPLTVTSAQKNPTAFYLCASNPRDRGSLGANVLTFGAGSRLTVL.

The CDR3 DNA reads TGCGCCAGCAGCTTGGGCAGCGGGGGGGCCCCAGATACGCAGTATTTT. Translated, it gives CASSLGSGGAPDTQYF. The chain employs TRBV5-1 and TRBJ2-3, with 10 bases fitting TRBD2. The germline V gene has CDR1 SGHRS and CDR2 YFSETQ. Losses at the gene ends were 0 bases for V and 4 bases for J; bases not matched to a gene: 5. The CDR3 sequence is 16 residues long.

The chain recombines TRBV5-1 with TRBJ2-7, with TRBD1 identical over 8 bases. Germline V CDR1 and CDR2: SGHRS, YFSETQ. The CDR3 length is 15 residues. J lost 3 bases, V lost 0 bases, and 5 bases had no gene match. The CDR3: CASSLEAGGNYEQYF. Here the CDR3 DNA reads TGCGCCAGCAGCTTGGAGGCAGGGGGCAACTACGAGCAGTACTTC. Combining the CDR3 with reference TRBV5-1 and TRBJ2-7 gives the whole variable domain KAGVTQTPRYLIKTRGQQVTLSCSPISGHRSVSWYQQTPGQGLQFLFEYFSETQRNKGNFPGRFSGRQFSNSRSEMNVSTLELGDSALYLCASSLEAGGNYEQYFGPGTRLTVT.

The rearrangement links TRBV19 to TRBJ1-6, with 7 positions matching TRBD1. Germline CDR1 is LNHDA and CDR2 is SQIVND (reference sequence). The CDR3 extends over 16 amino acids. The trim removed 5 bases at V and 7 bases at J, leaving 11 bases unmatched. This chain's CDR3 is CASSPEGGQTNSPLHF. As DNA, the CDR3 is TGTGCCAGTAGTCCGGAGGGGGGACAGACGAATTCACCCCTCCACTTT. The full variable domain, rest sourced from reference TRBV19 and TRBJ1-6, is DGGITQSPKYLFRKEGQNVTLSCEQNLNHDAMYWYRQDPGQGLRLIYYSQIVNDFQKGDIAEGYSVSREKKESFPLTVTSAQKNPTAFYLCASSPEGGQTNSPLHFGNGTRLTVT.

The chain couples TRBV5-1 to TRBJ2-2, with 8 positions matching TRBD2. Per the germline V gene, CDR1 is SGHRS and CDR2 is YFSETQ. This CDR3 region has 16 residues. The junction had 3 bases not matched to a gene; V was cut back by 2 bases and J by 0 bases. Here the CDR3 DNA reads TGCGCCAGCAGCTTAACTAGCGGAACGAACACCGGGGAGCTGTTTTTT. This translates into CASSLTSGTNTGELFF.

The genes are TRBV7-2 and TRBJ2-7; 7 bases are a match to TRBD2. CDR3 length: 15 residues. V gave up 4 bases and J gave up 2 bases; unmatched junction bases: 8. CDR1 SGHTA and CDR2 FQGNSA come from the germline V gene. The CDR3 DNA reads as TGTGCCAGCAGCTCCTTTTTACTAGCGACCTACGAGCAGTACTTC. Its protein is CASSSFLLATYEQYF.

J is TRBJ2-5 and V is TRBV11-2; TRBD2 might be the D (5 bases). Looked up from germline, CDR1 is SGHAT and CDR2 is FQNNGV. The CDR3 runs 14 residues. Trimming cost V 3 bases and J 5 bases, with 13 bases left between them. As DNA, the CDR3 is TGTGCCAGCAGCTTGGGCAGAGCGGAGGAGACCCAGTACTTC. It yields the protein CASSLGRAEETQYF.

This clone has just one count. This chain uses TRBV15 with TRBJ1-1; TRBD1 might be the D (5 bases). This CDR3 comprises 14 residues. CDR1 is LNHNV, CDR2 YYDKDF, per germline (reference sequence). The V end was cut by 0 bases, the J end by 0 bases, with 5 bases between. CDR3 sequence: CATSRDRVNTEAFF. The DNA for the CDR3 is TGTGCCACCAGCAGAGACAGGGTGAACACTGAAGCTTTCTTT.

This chain uses TRBV6-5 with TRBJ1-2; TRBD1 matches at 9 bases. CDR1 and CDR2 from the germline V gene are MNHEY and SVGAGI. V lost 6 bases, J lost 6 bases, and 11 bases stayed unmatched. There are 15 residues in the CDR3. The CDR3 region has the DNA TGTGCCAGCAGATGGACAGGGGCGTCAGGGGATGGCTACACCTTC. This gives the protein CASRWTGASGDGYTF.

The chain recombines TRBV6-5 with TRBJ1-1; D gene unclear. V lost 6 bases and J 0 bases, leaving 11 bases between the germline ends. The V gene's germline CDR1 is MNHEY and CDR2 SVGAGI. This CDR3 has 14 amino acids. The CDR3 is CASRLGVMNTEAFF. CDR3 coding DNA: TGTGCCAGCAGACTCGGAGTCATGAACACTGAAGCTTTCTTT.

J is TRBJ2-2 and V is TRBV7-8; 7 bases fit TRBD2. The CDR3 covers 16 residues. Trimming cost V 5 bases and J 4 bases; bases outside gene matches: 10. From germline, CDR1 is SGHVS and CDR2 FQNEAQ. DNA for the CDR3: TGTGCCAGCAGCCCCGTGAGTAGCGGGCGCACCGGGGAGCTGTTTTTT. This sequence encodes CASSPVSSGRTGELFF.

This clone appeared a few times. The V and J genes are TRBV28 and TRBJ2-7, with TRBD1 identical over 8 bases. The ends lost 7 bases at V and 4 bases at J; junction bases unmatched: 24. Germline lookup yields CDR1 MDHEN and CDR2 SYDVKM. There are 19 residues in the CDR3. CDR3 sequence (DNA): TGTGCCAGCACCTTGTCTGGTTTTGCGGCCGGACAGGGAAAATACGAGCAGTACTTC. Its translation is CASTLSGFAAGQGKYEQYF.

The chain carries TRBV12-5 and TRBJ2-3; 9 bases fit TRBD2. The length of the CDR3 is 17 residues. Germline V lookup: CDR1 LGHNT, CDR2 FRNRAP. Trimming cost V 0 bases and J 6 bases; bases outside gene matches: 10. CDR3 nucleotide sequence: TGTGCTAGTGGTTTGGTTTGGAGCGGGGGGCGGGCTGATACGCAGTATTTT. Encoded protein: CASGLVWSGGRADTQYF.

This clone came up a few times. The J gene is TRBJ2-5, the V gene TRBV5-6; 9 bases map to TRBD2. The CDR3 has 15 amino acids. In germline, CDR1 is SGHDT, CDR2 YYEEEE. The J segment lost 4 bases and the V segment lost 5 bases, leaving 9 bases of the junction unmatched. The CDR3 DNA follows: TGTGCCAGCAGTATACTAGCGGGTGAGAGAGAGACCCAGTACTTC. It is translated as CASSILAGERETQYF.

The table lists this clone with a few counts. The chain combines TRBV5-4 with TRBJ2-3, with TRBD1 matching over 8 bases. J gave up 7 bases and V 0 bases, and 4 bases lay outside the gene matches. The germline V gene encodes CDR1 SGHNT and CDR2 YYREEE (reference sequence). The CDR3 is 14 amino acids. The CDR3: CASSLDQGANTQYF. The CDR3 DNA reads TGTGCCAGCAGCTTGGATCAGGGGGCGAATACGCAGTATTTT.

The chain joins TRBV19 to TRBJ2-7; TRBD2 might be the D (5 bases). Germline V gives CDR1 LNHDA, CDR2 SQIVND (reference sequence). The CDR3 sequence is 14 residues long. V was cut by 6 bases and J by 1 base, with 13 bases left in between. The CDR3 coding sequence is TGTGCCAGTAGGCCGAGGGTTGCTTCCTACGAGCAGTACTTC. Its translation is CASRPRVASYEQYF.

This chain connects TRBV9 to TRBJ1-5; 8 bases are a match to TRBD1. Germline CDR1 and CDR2: SGDLS and YYNGEE. CDR3 length: 16 residues. V dropped 2 bases and J dropped 3; count of bases not matched to a gene: 7. The CDR3: CASSVGTGRPNQPQHF. The CDR3 region has the DNA TGTGCCAGCAGCGTGGGGACAGGACGACCCAATCAGCCCCAGCATTTT.

This clone has only one observation. The chain has TRBV28 and TRBJ1-5, with a tentative D call TRBD1 (6 bases). Per germline, CDR1 MDHEN and CDR2 SYDVKM. The CDR3 has 14 residues. Trimming pared 2 bases from V and 11 bases from J, leaving 16 bases between. CDR3 in amino acids: CASSLRGGGRSQHF. CDR3 nucleotide sequence: TGTGCCAGCAGTTTACGAGGGGGGGGTCGATCCCAGCATTTT.

The chain joins TRBV27 to TRBJ2-5; no firm D call. This CDR3 has 12 residues. Germline lookup yields CDR1 MNHEY and CDR2 SMNVEV (reference sequence). The germline V and J ends were trimmed by 4 bases and 5 bases, with 8 bases remaining between them. The CDR3 DNA sequence: TGTGCCAGCAGTTCTCACGGGGAGACCCAGTACTTC. It translates to CASSSHGETQYF.

The chain couples TRBV5-4 to TRBJ2-3, with TRBD2 matching 12 bases. Trimming at V came to 4 bases and at J to 7 bases, leaving 7 bases not matched to a gene. The length of the CDR3 is 15 residues. Germline CDR1 SGHNT, CDR2 YYREEE (reference sequence). The CDR3 here is CASSQGLAGSNTQYF. The CDR3 DNA is TGTGCCAGCAGCCAGGGACTAGCGGGCAGTAATACGCAGTATTTT.

The chain links TRBV27 to TRBJ1-2, with 7 bases matching TRBD1. The CDR3 has 13 residues. Germline assignment: CDR1 MNHEY and CDR2 SMNVEV (reference sequence). Unmatched junction bases numbered 1, after V lost 5 bases and J lost 1 base. The CDR3 DNA reads as TGTGCCAGCAGTGGGGACAGTAACTATGGCTACACCTTC. It translates to CASSGDSNYGYTF.

This chain joins TRBV27 and TRBJ1-6; TRBD1 matches at 9 bases. From germline, CDR1 is MNHEY and CDR2 SMNVEV (reference sequence). V dropped 0 bases and J dropped 7; count of bases not matched to a gene: 4. CDR3 size: 16 residues. The CDR3 DNA reads as TGTGCCAGCAGTTTATCGGGGACAGGGCTCAATTCACCCCTCCACTTT. Protein: CASSLSGTGLNSPLHF.

The V call is TRBV5-1, the J call TRBJ1-2; 7 bases match TRBD1. Germline CDR1 and CDR2: SGHRS and YFSETQ. V dropped 0 bases and J dropped 3; count of bases not matched to a gene: 8. The length of the CDR3 is 16 residues. Written as DNA, the CDR3 is TGCGCCAGCAGCTTGGCTGGGGAAACAGGGGACTATGGCTACACCTTC. It translates to CASSLAGETGDYGYTF.

This chain uses TRBV11-1 with TRBJ2-5; D may be TRBD1 (6 bases). The ends were cut back, 1 base at V and 4 bases at J, with 13 bases in the middle. CDR1 is SGHAT and CDR2 is FQDESV in the germline V gene (reference sequence). CDR3 length: 15 residues. This CDR3 is CASSLVAGVGETQYF. The CDR3 DNA is TGTGCCAGCAGCTTAGTCGCAGGGGTGGGAGAGACCCAGTACTTC.